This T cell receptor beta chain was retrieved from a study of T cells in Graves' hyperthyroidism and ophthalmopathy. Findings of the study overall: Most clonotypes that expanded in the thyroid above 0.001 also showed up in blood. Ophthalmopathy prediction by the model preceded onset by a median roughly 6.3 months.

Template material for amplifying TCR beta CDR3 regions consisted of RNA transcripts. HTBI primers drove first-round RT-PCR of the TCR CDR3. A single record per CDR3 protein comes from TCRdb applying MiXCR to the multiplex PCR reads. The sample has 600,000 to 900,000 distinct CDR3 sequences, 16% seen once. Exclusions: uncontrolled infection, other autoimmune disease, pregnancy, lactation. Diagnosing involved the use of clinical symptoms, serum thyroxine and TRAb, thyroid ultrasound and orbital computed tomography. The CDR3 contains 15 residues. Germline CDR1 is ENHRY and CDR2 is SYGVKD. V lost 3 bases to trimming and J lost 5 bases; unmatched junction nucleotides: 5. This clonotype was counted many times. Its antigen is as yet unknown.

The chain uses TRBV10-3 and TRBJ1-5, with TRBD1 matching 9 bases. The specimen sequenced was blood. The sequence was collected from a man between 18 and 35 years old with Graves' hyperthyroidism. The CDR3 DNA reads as TGTGCCATCAGTGACTCGGACAGGGGCTATCAGCCCCAGCATTTT. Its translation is CAISDSDRGYQPQHF.